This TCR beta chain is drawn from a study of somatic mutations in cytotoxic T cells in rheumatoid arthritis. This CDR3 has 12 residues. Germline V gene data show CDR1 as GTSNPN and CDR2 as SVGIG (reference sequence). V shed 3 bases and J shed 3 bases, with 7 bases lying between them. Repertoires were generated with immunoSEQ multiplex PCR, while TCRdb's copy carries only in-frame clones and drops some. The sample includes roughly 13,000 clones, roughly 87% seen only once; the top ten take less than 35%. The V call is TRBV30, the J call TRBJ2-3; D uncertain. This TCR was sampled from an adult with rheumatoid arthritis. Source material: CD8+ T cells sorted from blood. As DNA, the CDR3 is TGTGCCTGGAGCCTACAGACAGATACGCAGTATTTT. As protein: CAWSLQTDTQYF.